These 27 T cell receptor beta chains share one sample of origin, sequenced in a study of spatial heterogeneity in lung cancer. Findings and caveats of the study: It was found that expanded intratumoral alpha and beta TCR counts tracked tumor mutation counts.

No cognate antigen is known for these TCRs. Noted time point: sample taken at primary tumor resection. TCRdb re-called the 5' RACE reads with MiXCR, one entry per CDR3 protein. The profile shows more than 10,000 distinct CDR3 sequences, around 5.9% of them singletons. The sample consisted of lung tumor tissue, taken at surgery. Receptors originate from a female donor with early-stage non-small cell lung cancer.

This clonotype occurred many times. This beta chain is a stray sequence in a library constructed for alpha chains; its clone size is not meaningful. The chain couples TRBV28 to TRBJ1-2, with TRBD1 matching over 7 bases. Germline CDR1 and CDR2: MDHEN and SYDVKM. The CDR3 is 13 amino acids. With V trimmed by 9 bases and J by 3 bases, 7 bases remained unmatched. CDR3 protein: CASRTGVDYGYTF. DNA of the CDR3: TGTGCCAGTCGAACAGGGGTTGACTATGGCTACACCTTC.

Ten or more counts support this clonotype. This beta chain lies outside the target of a library built for alpha chains; its clone size means little. The chain is built from TRBV7-9 and TRBJ1-1; D might be TRBD1 (5 bases). V was cut by 6 bases and J by 5 bases, with 13 bases left in between. This CDR3 is 13 amino acids long. Germline lookup yields CDR1 SEHNR and CDR2 FQNEAQ (reference sequence). CDR3 sequence: CASRGPLLTEAFF. As DNA, the CDR3 is TGTGCCAGCAGGGGGCCCCTTTTGACTGAAGCTTTCTTT. Filled out from reference TRBV7-9 and TRBJ1-1, the complete variable domain reads DTGVSQNPRHKITKRGQNVTFRCDPISEHNRLYWYRQTLGQGPEFLTYFQNEAQLEKSRLLSDRFSAERPKGSFSTLEIQRTEQGDSAMYLCASRGPLLTEAFFGQGTRLTVV.

This clonotype has a count of ten or more. Since it is a stray read in a library aimed at alpha chains, this beta chain has a size that is not meaningful. The chain links TRBV29-1 to TRBJ2-3, with TRBD1 matching over 8 bases. Germline assignment: CDR1 SQVTM and CDR2 ANQGSEA. The CDR3 length is 18 residues. V lost 7 bases and J lost 7; bases outside the gene matches: 25. CDR3 loop: CSAQSRHEDREAFYTQYF. The DNA for the CDR3 is TGCAGCGCCCAGAGCCGCCACGAGGACAGGGAGGCCTTTTATACGCAGTATTTT.

By its share, this clonotype is large. This beta chain is an unintended read in a library built for alpha chains; its size means little. This chain uses TRBV29-1 with TRBJ2-1, with TRBD1 matching over 8 bases. CDR1 SQVTM and CDR2 ANQGSEA come from the germline V gene. After removal of 6 bases from V and 7 bases from J, the junction contained 5 bases not matched to a gene. The CDR3 length is 12 residues. Here the CDR3 DNA reads TGCAGCGTCGGACAGGGTGCGAATGAGCAGTTCTTC. Encoded protein: CSVGQGANEQFF.

This clonotype was counted at least ten times. A library prepared for alpha chains yielded this beta chain as an off-target read; its size is of little meaning. V usage is TRBV18 and J usage is TRBJ2-7; D call uncertain. Germline V gives CDR1 KGHSH, CDR2 LQKENI. Trimming shortened V by 2 bases and J by 5 bases, and 13 bases separated the two germline ends. CDR3 size: 14 residues. The DNA of the CDR3 is TGTGCCAGCTCACCATTATCCTCAGCCCACGAGCAGTACTTC. Protein: CASSPLSSAHEQYF.

In this sample, this clonotype turned up many times. This beta chain is off target for a library built for alpha chains, so its abundance means little. The chain uses TRBV5-1 and TRBJ1-1; D not resolved. This CDR3 spans 11 amino acids. The germline CDR1 and CDR2 sequences are SGHRS and YFSETQ. V dropped 0 bases and J dropped 8 bases, with 5 bases sitting between them. The CDR3 spells CASSLAGEAFF. CDR3 in DNA: TGCGCCAGCAGCTTGGCCGGCGAAGCTTTCTTT.

This clonotype has a count of ten or more. This beta chain slipped into a library made for alpha chains as a stray read, so its size is not meaningful. The chain couples TRBV6-5 to TRBJ2-5; D may be TRBD2 (6 bases). V was cut by 7 bases and J by 4 bases, with 16 bases left in between. The germline gives CDR1 MNHEY, CDR2 SVGAGI. The CDR3 is 14 residues long. The CDR3, as DNA: TGTGCCAGCATCCCTCGCCCCGGGGGAGAGACCCAGTACTTC. Its translation is CASIPRPGGETQYF.

This clonotype was recorded at least ten times. This beta chain came through as a stray read in a library set up for alpha chains, and its size says little. The CDR3 DNA follows: TGTGCCAGCTCACCGGGGGGCCGACAGGGGAGCTATGGCTACACCTTC. Translated: CASSPGGRQGSYGYTF. V is TRBV18 and J is TRBJ1-2; TRBD1 matches 8 bases. Looked up from germline, CDR1 is KGHSH and CDR2 is LQKENI. The V and J ends lost 3 bases and 4 bases, in that order; junction bases with no gene match: 10. The CDR3 is made up of 16 amino acids.

The table lists this clonotype with many counts. A library prepared for alpha chains yielded this beta chain as an off-target read; its size is of little meaning. The rearrangement joins TRBV4-2 to TRBJ1-2; D remains unclear. The CDR3 has 17 amino acids. Trimming took off 0 bases at V and 0 bases at J, with 14 bases between the two ends. Germline V gene sequence: CDR1 LGHNA, CDR2 YNFKEQ. In DNA form, the CDR3 reads TGTGCCAGCAGCCAAGAAGGGTCCCCTTATTCTAACTATGGCTACACCTTC. Encoded protein: CASSQEGSPYSNYGYTF.

This clonotype was recorded many times. This beta chain is a stray sequence in a library constructed for alpha chains; its clone size is not meaningful. The chain uses TRBV25-1 and TRBJ1-1; unclear D gene. The CDR3 consists of 14 residues. V was cut by 0 bases and J by 6 bases, with 11 bases left in between. Germline CDR1 and CDR2: MGHDK and SYGVNS. The CDR3 loop is CASSEYNRAAEAFF. The CDR3 nucleotides are TGTGCCAGCAGTGAATATAACCGTGCGGCTGAAGCTTTCTTT.

As to this clonotype: Within a library made for alpha chains, this beta chain is off target, and its count is uninformative. This chain links TRBV2 with TRBJ1-4; D not resolved. The V and J ends lost 6 bases and 13 bases respectively, with 15 bases between them. Germline V gene lookup returns CDR1 SNHLY and CDR2 FYNNEI. The CDR3 covers 12 residues. This CDR3 is CASSLQFGPLFF. In nucleotides, the CDR3 is TGTGCCAGCAGCCTCCAGTTTGGCCCACTGTTTTTT.

A word on this clonotype: The library was prepared for alpha chains; this beta chain is a stray read, so its frequency means little. The V gene is TRBV3-1, the J gene TRBJ2-1; possible D gene TRBD1, 6 bases. V lost 4 bases and J lost 0, with 16 bases in between. The CDR3 covers 17 residues. Germline CDR1 and CDR2: LGHDT and YNNKEL (reference sequence). As DNA, the CDR3 is TGTGCCAGCAGCCTTGGACAGACTCCGAGCTCCTACAATGAGCAGTTCTTC. This sequence encodes CASSLGQTPSSYNEQFF.

The sample holds many counts of this clonotype. The library was prepared for alpha chains; this beta chain is a stray read, so its frequency means little. V and J are TRBV3-1 and TRBJ1-3, with D perhaps TRBD1 (6 bases). The length of the CDR3 is 14 residues. Germline values: CDR1 LGHDT, CDR2 YNNKEL (reference sequence). With 2 bases removed from V and 4 bases from J, the gap between germline ends came to 9 bases. The CDR3 DNA sequence: TGTGCCAGCAGCCAAACAGGGTACGGAAACACCATATATTTT. Translating gives CASSQTGYGNTIYF.

This clonotype counts as medium-sized (0.01 to 0.1%). This beta chain is off target for a library built for alpha chains, so its abundance means little. The chain is built from TRBV11-2 and TRBJ2-5; TRBD2 is a possible D gene (5 bases). The V gene lost 4 bases and the J gene lost 5 bases, with 20 bases spanning the gap. The germline gives CDR1 SGHAT, CDR2 FQNNGV. The CDR3 loop spans 16 amino acids. CDR3 nucleotide sequence: TGTGCCAGCAGCTCCAGTGGTCACGGGAAAGGGGAGACCCAGTACTTC. Its translation is CASSSSGHGKGETQYF.

This clonotype has a count of ten or more. The library was built for alpha chains, so this beta chain is an off-target read and its size means little. This sequence joins TRBV5-6 and TRBJ1-5; the D is unclear. The CDR3 runs 13 residues. Germline V gives CDR1 SGHDT, CDR2 YYEEEE. Trimming pared 1 base from V and 3 bases from J, leaving 5 bases between. CDR3 residues: CASSLTPNQPQHF. The CDR3 DNA follows: TGTGCCAGCAGCTTGACCCCCAATCAGCCCCAGCATTTT.

This clonotype has ten or more counts. A library made for alpha chains picked up this beta chain off target, so its size means little. DNA of the CDR3: TGTGCCAGTAGTGCGTCCTACACAGGGTCCTACGAGCAGTACTTC. Protein: CASSASYTGSYEQYF. The chain carries TRBV19 and TRBJ2-7, with TRBD1 as a possible D gene (6 bases). The germline V gene encodes CDR1 LNHDA and CDR2 SQIVND (reference sequence). The CDR3 is 15 amino acids. V lost 5 bases and J lost 1, with 15 bases in between.

Of note for this clonotype: For a library built for alpha chains, this beta chain is a stray read; little rests on its size. The chain has TRBV12-3 or TRBV12-4 and TRBJ2-2; 9 bases are a match to TRBD2. V was pared by 1 base and J by 6 bases, with 0 bases of the junction left unmatched. The CDR3 is made up of 14 amino acids. For the CDR3, the DNA is TGTGCCAGCAGTTTAGGGACTAGCGCCGGGGAGCTGTTTTTT. Translation gives CASSLGTSAGELFF.

This clonotype showed up many times. This beta chain is an off-target read within a library intended for alpha chains, so its frequency means little. The chain combines TRBV7-2 with TRBJ2-1; TRBD1 matches at 11 bases. J gave up 8 bases and V 3 bases, and 12 bases lay outside the gene matches. Germline V lookup: CDR1 SGHTA, CDR2 FQGNSA. The CDR3 extends over 17 amino acids. In DNA form, the CDR3 reads TGTGCCAGCAGCTTGATGGTGGCGGGACAGGGGGATGATGAGCAGTTCTTC. This gives the protein CASSLMVAGQGDDEQFF. Together with reference TRBV7-2 and TRBJ2-1, the CDR3 gives the full variable domain: GAGVSQSPSNKVTEKGKDVELRCDPISGHTALYWYRQSLGQGLEFLIYFQGNSAPDKSGLPSDRFSAERTGGSVSTLTIQRTQQEDSAVYLCASSLMVAGQGDDEQFFGPGTRLTVL.

The sample holds many counts of this clonotype. The library was designed around alpha chains, so this beta chain is a stray read whose abundance carries little weight. V and J are TRBV27 and TRBJ1-5; D gene uncertain. Germline-derived CDR1 and CDR2 are MNHEY and SMNVEV (reference sequence). Trimming took 4 bases from V and 4 from J, leaving 11 bases between them. This CDR3 contains 14 residues. In nucleotides, the CDR3 is TGTGCCAGCAGTTCTCGTCCTGGGAATCAGCCCCAGCATTTT. It is translated as CASSSRPGNQPQHF.

This clonotype was picked up many times. This beta chain lies outside the target of a library built for alpha chains; its clone size means little. V is TRBV12-3 or TRBV12-4 and J is TRBJ2-1, with a possible D match to TRBD2 (6 bases). V was cut by 6 bases and J by 0 bases, with 12 bases left in between. This CDR3 region has 15 residues. CDR3 in DNA: TGTGCCAGCAGCCCCGGGGGTCGCTCCTACAATGAGCAGTTCTTC. Its protein product is CASSPGGRSYNEQFF.

This clonotype has at least ten counts. Within a library made for alpha chains, this beta chain is off target, and its count is uninformative. This sequence joins TRBV28 and TRBJ1-1; the D gene is possibly TRBD1 (5 bases). V was clipped by 5 bases and J by 5 bases, with 18 bases between them. The CDR3 spans 15 residues. Per germline, CDR1 MDHEN and CDR2 SYDVKM. The CDR3 DNA sequence: TGTGCCAGCAGTCCCCTCGGGACCTACGCGACTGAAGCTTTCTTT. It codes for CASSPLGTYATEAFF.

In this sample, this clonotype is medium-sized. The library was built for alpha chains, so this beta chain is an off-target read and its size means little. This sequence joins TRBV5-1 and TRBJ1-2, with D unresolved. This CDR3 has 13 amino acids. Germline loops: CDR1 SGHRS, CDR2 YFSETQ. V lost 4 bases and J 3 bases, leaving 10 bases between the germline ends. For the CDR3, the DNA is TGCGCCAGCAGCCAAGACGGGGACTATGGCTACACCTTC. It translates to CASSQDGDYGYTF.

This clonotype was counted ten times or more. This beta chain represents an off-target read in a library built for alpha chains; its size is of limited meaning. The CDR3 DNA reads as TGTGCCAGCAGTGTTGCGGGCTATGGCTACACCTTC. Residues: CASSVAGYGYTF. This chain links TRBV2 with TRBJ1-2; D is unclear. From germline, CDR1 is SNHLY and CDR2 FYNNEI. This CDR3 has 12 residues. Trimming removed 4 bases from V and 4 bases from J, with 7 bases in between. Complete variable domain (other parts from reference TRBV2 and TRBJ1-2): EPEVTQTPSHQVTQMGQEVILRCVPISNHLYFYWYRQILGQKVEFLVSFYNNEISEKSEIFDDQFSVERPDGSNFTLKIRSTKLEDSAMYFCASSVAGYGYTFGSGTRLTVV.

This clonotype was seen many times. Found in a library prepared for alpha chains, this beta chain is an off-target read, and its abundance has little meaning. The V call is TRBV24-1, the J call TRBJ2-2, with D unclear. This CDR3 has 13 residues. Germline CDR1 reads KGHDR; CDR2 reads SFDVKD. The V end was cut by 1 base, the J end by 6 bases, with 5 bases between. The DNA for the CDR3 is TGTGCCACCAGTGATTTCCAAGCCGGGGAGCTGTTTTTT. This sequence encodes CATSDFQAGELFF.

The table lists this clonotype with many counts. A library prepared for alpha chains yielded this beta chain as an off-target read; its size is of little meaning. DNA of the CDR3: TGTGCCAGCAGATCGTTCGTGACAGGGGGTTTTGGCTACACCTTC. This codes for CASRSFVTGGFGYTF. The gene calls are TRBV5-5 and TRBJ1-2; the match to TRBD1 covers 9 bases. This CDR3 contains 15 residues. Germline CDR1 reads SGHKS; CDR2 reads YYEKEE (reference sequence). Germline trimming cut 5 bases from V and 7 bases from J; bases unmatched to any gene: 12.

This clonotype is judged large. This beta chain is an unintended read in a library built for alpha chains; its size means little. V and J are TRBV21-1 and TRBJ1-1. TRBV21-1 is termed a pseudogene. The CDR3 has 15 residues. The CDR3 DNA reads as TGTGCCAGCAGCCACACCGCTATTGGGAACACTGAAGCTTTCTTT. Amino acids: CASSHTAIGNTEAFF.

As regards this clonotype: Because this beta chain is a stray read in a library intended to capture alpha chains, its abundance should not be given much weight. The chain uses TRBV20-1 and TRBJ2-5; 8 bases match TRBD2. The CDR3 contains 14 residues. The V segment lost 2 bases and the J segment 2 bases; nucleotides outside the gene matches: 4. Germline lookup yields CDR1 DFQATT and CDR2 SNEGSKA (reference sequence). The CDR3 sequence is CSARPGGAQETQYF. Here the CDR3 DNA reads TGCAGTGCTAGACCGGGGGGGGCTCAAGAGACCCAGTACTTC.